Here is one TCR beta chain with its context. Its target is not known. Next came a second PCR, run for about 7 to 12 cycles, which used a sample-barcoded 5' primer along with a J-beta primer mix. Each sample yielded at least 3 million CDR3-containing paired-end reads. TCRdb recomputed calls from the 5' RACE reads with MiXCR, one row per CDR3 protein. The data contain hundreds of thousands of distinct CDR3 sequences, 21% of them singletons. V lost 5 bases to trimming and J lost 2 bases, with 16 bases between them. Germline values: CDR1 MNHNY, CDR2 SVGAGI (reference sequence). This CDR3 has 16 residues. This entry comes from a study of blood T cells in healthy people across ages. Findings and limits, study-wide: Donor CMV status, an unknown factor, possibly confounded changes in expanded clonotypes. Fewer expanded clones and more diversity marked long-lived versus aged donors.

The study recruited healthy Caucasian donors from Russia who were aged about 6 to 90. Source material: blood. The chain employs TRBV6-6 and TRBJ1-5; unclear D gene. The clonotype originates from a man aged 70 or older in good health. CDR3 region: CASSPALSAGNQPQHF. CDR3 in DNA: TGTGCCAGCAGTCCCGCCCTTTCGGCGGGCAATCAGCCCCAGCATTTT.